Included here is one TCR beta chain sequence, with context. This sample is drawn from a study of shared T cell receptors in the human thymus. V was clipped by 4 bases and J by 2 bases; unmatched bases: 5. The CDR3 contains 16 residues. Germline V lookup: CDR1 MDHEN, CDR2 SYDVKM. TCRdb's table, derived via immunoSEQ multiplex PCR, lists solely in-frame clones and lacks some. Among about 380,000 clones listed, more than 85% were seen once. The chain combines TRBV28 with TRBJ2-3; 11 bases agree with TRBD2. The specimen was thymocytes. The TCR sequence derives from a human donor. This chain's CDR3 is CASSSLTSGVTDTQYF. The CDR3 coding sequence is TGTGCCAGCAGTTCCCTGACTAGCGGGGTCACAGATACGCAGTATTTT.